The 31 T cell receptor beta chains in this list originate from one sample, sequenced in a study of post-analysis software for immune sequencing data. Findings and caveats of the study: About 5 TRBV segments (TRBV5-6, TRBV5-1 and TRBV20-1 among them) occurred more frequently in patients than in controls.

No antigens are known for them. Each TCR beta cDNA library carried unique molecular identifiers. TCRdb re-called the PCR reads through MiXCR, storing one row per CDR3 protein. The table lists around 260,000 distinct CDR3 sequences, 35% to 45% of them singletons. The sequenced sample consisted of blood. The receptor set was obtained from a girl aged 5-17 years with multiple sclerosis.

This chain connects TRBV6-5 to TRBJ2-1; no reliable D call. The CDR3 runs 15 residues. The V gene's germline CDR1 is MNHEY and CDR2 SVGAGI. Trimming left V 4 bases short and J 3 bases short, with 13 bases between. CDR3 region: CASSSLNPSYNEQFF. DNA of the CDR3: TGTGCCAGCAGTTCACTCAACCCAAGCTACAATGAGCAGTTCTTC.

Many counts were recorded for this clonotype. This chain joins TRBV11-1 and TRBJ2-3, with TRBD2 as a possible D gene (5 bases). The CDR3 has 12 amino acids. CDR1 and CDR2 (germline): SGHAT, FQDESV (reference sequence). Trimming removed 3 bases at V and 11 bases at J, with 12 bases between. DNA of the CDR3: TGTGCCAGCAGCTTTGCATCGGCGGGGCAGTATTTT. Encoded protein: CASSFASAGQYF.

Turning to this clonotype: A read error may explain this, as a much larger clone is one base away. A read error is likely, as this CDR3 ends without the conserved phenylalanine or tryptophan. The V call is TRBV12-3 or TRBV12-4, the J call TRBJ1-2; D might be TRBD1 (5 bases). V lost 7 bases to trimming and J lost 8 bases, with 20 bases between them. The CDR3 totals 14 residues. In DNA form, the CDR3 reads TGTGCCAGCAACCCTCGGGGGGGAGCCACCGGCTACACCCTC. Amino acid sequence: CASNPRGGATGYTL.

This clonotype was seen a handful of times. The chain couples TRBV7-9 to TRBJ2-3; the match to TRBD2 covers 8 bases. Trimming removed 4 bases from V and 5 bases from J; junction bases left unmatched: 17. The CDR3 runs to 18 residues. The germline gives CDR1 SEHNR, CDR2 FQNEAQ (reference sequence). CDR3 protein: CASSWRRLSGGPLDTQYF. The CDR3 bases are TGTGCCAGCAGCTGGCGGCGACTGAGCGGGGGCCCCTTAGATACGCAGTATTTT.

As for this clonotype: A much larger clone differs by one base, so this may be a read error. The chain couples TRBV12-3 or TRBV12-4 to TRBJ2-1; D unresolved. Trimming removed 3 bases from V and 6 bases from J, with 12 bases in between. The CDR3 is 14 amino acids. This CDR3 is CASSLGSVGNEQFF. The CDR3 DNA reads TGTGCCAGCAGTTTGGGAAGCGTAGGCAATGAGCAGTTCTTC.

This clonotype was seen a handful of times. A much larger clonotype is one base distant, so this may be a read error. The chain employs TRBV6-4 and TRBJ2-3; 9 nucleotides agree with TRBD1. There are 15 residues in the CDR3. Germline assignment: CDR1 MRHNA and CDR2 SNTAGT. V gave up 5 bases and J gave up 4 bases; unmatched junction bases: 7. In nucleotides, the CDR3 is TGTGCCAGCAGTACAGGGGGCGTTGGGGCAGATACGCAGTATTTT. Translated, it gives CASSTGGVGADTQYF.

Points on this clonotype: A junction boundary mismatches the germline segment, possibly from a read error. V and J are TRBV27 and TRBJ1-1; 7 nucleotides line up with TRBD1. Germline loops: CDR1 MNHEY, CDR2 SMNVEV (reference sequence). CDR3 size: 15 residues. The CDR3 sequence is CVSRPLQGTHTEAFF. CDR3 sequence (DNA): TGTGTCAGCAGACCCCTACAGGGGACCCACACTGAAGCTTTCTTT.

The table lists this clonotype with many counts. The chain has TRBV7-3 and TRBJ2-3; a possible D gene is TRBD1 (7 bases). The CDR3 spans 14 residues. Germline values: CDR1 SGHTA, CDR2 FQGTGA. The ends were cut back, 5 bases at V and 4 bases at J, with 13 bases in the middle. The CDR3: CASSPQGGADTQYF. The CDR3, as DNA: TGTGCCAGCAGCCCGCAGGGGGGCGCAGATACGCAGTATTTT.

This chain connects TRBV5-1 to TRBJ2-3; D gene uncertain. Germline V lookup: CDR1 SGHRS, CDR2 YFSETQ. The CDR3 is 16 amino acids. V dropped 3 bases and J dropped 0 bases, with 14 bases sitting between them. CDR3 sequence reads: CASSSTLGSSTDTQYF. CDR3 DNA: TGCGCCAGCAGCTCGACCCTAGGTTCTAGCACAGATACGCAGTATTTT.

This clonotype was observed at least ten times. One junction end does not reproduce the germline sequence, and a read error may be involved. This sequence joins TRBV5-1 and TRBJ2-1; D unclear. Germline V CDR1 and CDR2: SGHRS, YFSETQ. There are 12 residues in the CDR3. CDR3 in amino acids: CTSSRDYNEQFF. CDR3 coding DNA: TGCACCAGCAGCCGCGACTACAATGAGCAGTTCTTC.

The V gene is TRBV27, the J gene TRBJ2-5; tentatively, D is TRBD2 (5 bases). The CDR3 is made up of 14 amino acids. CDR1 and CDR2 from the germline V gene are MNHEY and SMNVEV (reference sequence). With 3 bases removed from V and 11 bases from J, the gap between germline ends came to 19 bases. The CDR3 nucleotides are TGTGCCAGCAGTTTCCGGACCTCAGCGGCTGAGCAGTACTTC. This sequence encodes CASSFRTSAAEQYF.

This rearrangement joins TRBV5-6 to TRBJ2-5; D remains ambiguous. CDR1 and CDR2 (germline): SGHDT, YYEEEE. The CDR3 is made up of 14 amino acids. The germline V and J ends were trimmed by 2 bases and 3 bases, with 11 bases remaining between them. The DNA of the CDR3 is TGTGCCAGCAGCTTCAGGCAAACGGAAGAGACCCAGTACTTC. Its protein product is CASSFRQTEETQYF.

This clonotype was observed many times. This chain's CDR3 is CSATELTSALGDTQYF. The CDR3 coding sequence is TGCAGTGCCACCGAACTAACAAGCGCTTTGGGAGATACGCAGTATTTT. This chain links TRBV20-1 with TRBJ2-3; D is undetermined. Germline V gene lookup returns CDR1 DFQATT and CDR2 SNEGSKA (reference sequence). The CDR3 totals 16 residues. Trimming took 6 bases from V and 5 from J, leaving 24 bases between them.

CDR3 DNA: TGCAGTGCTAGAGGGACTAGATTCTACAATGAGCAGTACTTC. This encodes CSARGTRFYNEQYF. The chain recombines TRBV20-1 with TRBJ2-1, with 7 bases fitting TRBD2. The J call may be incorrect, as the DNA end agrees better with TRBJ2-7. The CDR3 totals 14 residues. Germline V gene data show CDR1 as DFQATT and CDR2 as SNEGSKA (reference sequence).

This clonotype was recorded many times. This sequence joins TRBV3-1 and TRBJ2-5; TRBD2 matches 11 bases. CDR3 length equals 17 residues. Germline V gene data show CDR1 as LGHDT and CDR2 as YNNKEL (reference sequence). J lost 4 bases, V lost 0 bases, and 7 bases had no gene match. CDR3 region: CASSQDQRLAGGETQYF. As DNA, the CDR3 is TGTGCCAGCAGCCAAGATCAACGCCTAGCGGGGGGAGAGACCCAGTACTTC.

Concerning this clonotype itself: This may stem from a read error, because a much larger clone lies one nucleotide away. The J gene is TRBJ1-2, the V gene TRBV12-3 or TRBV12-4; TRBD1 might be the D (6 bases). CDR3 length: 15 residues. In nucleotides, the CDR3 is TGTGCCAGCAGTTTAGGGCAGGGGCTTAGCTATGGCTGCACCTTC. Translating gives CASSLGQGLSYGCTF.

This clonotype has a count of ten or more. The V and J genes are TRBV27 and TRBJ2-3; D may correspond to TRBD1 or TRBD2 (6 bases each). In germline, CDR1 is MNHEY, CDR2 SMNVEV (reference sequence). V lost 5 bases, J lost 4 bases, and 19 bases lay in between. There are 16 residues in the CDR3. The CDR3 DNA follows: TGTGCCAGCAGTACTTCCCGATCCGGGGGCTCAGATACGCAGTATTTT. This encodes CASSTSRSGGSDTQYF.

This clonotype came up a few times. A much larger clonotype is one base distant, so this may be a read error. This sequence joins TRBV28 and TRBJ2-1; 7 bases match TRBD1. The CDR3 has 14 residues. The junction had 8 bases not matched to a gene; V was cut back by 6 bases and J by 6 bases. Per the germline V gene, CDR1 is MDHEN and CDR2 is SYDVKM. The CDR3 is CASRATDRCNEQFF. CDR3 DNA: TGTGCCAGCAGGGCTACGGACAGGTGCAATGAGCAGTTCTTC. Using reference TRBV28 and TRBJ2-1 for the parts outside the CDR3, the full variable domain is DVKVTQSSRYLVKRTGEKVFLECVQDMDHENMFWYRQDPGLGLRLIYFSYDVKMKEKGDIPEGYSVSREKKERFSLILESASTNQTSMYLCASRATDRCNEQFFGPGTRLTVL.

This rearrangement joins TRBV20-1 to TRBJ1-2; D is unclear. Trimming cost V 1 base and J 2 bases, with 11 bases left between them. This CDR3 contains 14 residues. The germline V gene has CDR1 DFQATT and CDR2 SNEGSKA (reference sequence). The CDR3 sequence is CSARGKSENYGYTF. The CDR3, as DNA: TGCAGTGCTAGAGGCAAATCCGAGAACTATGGCTACACCTTC.

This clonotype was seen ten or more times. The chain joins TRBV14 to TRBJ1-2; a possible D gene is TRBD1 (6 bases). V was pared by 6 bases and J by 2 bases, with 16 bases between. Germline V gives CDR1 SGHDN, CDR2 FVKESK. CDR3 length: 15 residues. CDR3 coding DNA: TGTGCCAGCAGTCTGATGGGGGGCTCGAACTATGGCTACACCTTC. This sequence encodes CASSLMGGSNYGYTF.

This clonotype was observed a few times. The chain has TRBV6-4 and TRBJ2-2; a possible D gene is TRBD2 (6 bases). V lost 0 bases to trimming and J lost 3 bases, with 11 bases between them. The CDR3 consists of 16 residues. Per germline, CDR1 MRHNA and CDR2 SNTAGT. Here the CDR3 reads CASSDSRDLHTGELFF. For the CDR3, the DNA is TGTGCCAGCAGTGACTCGCGGGACCTACACACCGGGGAGCTGTTTTTT.

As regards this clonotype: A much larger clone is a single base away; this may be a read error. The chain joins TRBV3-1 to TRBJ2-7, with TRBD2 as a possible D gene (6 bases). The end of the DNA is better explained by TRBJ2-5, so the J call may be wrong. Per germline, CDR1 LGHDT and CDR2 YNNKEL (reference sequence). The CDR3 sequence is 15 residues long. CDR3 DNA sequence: TGTGCCAGCAGCCGGTCCGGAGGGCTTCAAGGGACCCAGTACTTC. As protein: CASSRSGGLQGTQYF.

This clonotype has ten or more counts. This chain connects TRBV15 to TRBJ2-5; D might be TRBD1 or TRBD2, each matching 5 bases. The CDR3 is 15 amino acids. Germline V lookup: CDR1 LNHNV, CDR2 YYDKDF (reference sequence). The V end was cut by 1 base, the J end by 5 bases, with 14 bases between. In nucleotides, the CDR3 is TGTGCCACCAGCAGAGGGTACGAGGGGTCGGAGACCCAGTACTTC. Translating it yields CATSRGYEGSETQYF.

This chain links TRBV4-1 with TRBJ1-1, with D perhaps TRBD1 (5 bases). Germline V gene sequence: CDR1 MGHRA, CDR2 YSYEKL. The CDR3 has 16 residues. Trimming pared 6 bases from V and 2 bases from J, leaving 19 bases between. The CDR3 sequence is CASSLTGSNVNTEAFF. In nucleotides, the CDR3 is TGCGCCAGCAGTCTAACAGGATCCAATGTAAACACTGAAGCTTTCTTT.

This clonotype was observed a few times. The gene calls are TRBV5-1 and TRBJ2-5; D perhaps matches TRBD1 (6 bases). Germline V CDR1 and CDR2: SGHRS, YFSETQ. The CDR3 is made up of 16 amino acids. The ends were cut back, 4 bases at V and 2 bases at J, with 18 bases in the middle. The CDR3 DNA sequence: TGCGCCAGCAGCGAAATAAGGGGGTCTCGGCAAGAGACCCAGTACTTC. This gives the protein CASSEIRGSRQETQYF.

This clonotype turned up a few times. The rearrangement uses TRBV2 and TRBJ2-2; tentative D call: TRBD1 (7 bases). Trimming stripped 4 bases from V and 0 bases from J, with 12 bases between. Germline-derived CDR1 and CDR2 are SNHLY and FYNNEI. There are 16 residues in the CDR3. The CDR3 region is CASSAEGQSNTGELFF. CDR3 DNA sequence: TGTGCCAGCAGTGCGGAGGGACAGTCGAACACCGGGGAGCTGTTTTTT.

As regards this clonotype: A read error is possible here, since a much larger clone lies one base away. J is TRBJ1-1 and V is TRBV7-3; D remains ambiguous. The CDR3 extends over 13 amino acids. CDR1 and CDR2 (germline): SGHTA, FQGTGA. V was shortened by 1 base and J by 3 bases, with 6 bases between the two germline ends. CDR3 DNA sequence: TGTGCCAGCAGCTTAATTGGGGACACTGAAGCTTTCTTT. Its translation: CASSLIGDTEAFF.

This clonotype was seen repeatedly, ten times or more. CDR3 DNA sequence: TGCGCCAGCAGCTTGACCGGGACAGTCAATCAGCCCCAGCATTTT. It is translated as CASSLTGTVNQPQHF. The V call is TRBV5-1, the J call TRBJ1-5; 7 bases agree with TRBD1. The CDR3 sequence is 15 residues long. Germline assignment: CDR1 SGHRS and CDR2 YFSETQ. V shed 1 base, J shed 3 bases, and the junction held 4 bases outside the gene matches.

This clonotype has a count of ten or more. CDR3 residues: CASSPAAHEQFF. The DNA for the CDR3 is TGTGCCAGCAGCCCCGCGGCCCATGAGCAGTTCTTC. The chain is built from TRBV7-8 and TRBJ2-1, with D hard to call. CDR3 length equals 12 residues. Germline V gene lookup returns CDR1 SGHVS and CDR2 FQNEAQ. Trimming took 5 bases from V and 8 from J, leaving 10 bases between them.

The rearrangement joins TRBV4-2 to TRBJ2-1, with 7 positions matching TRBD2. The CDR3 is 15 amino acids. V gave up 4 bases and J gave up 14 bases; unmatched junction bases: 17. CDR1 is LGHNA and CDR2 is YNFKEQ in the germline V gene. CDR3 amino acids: CASSPGRSAGKDKFF. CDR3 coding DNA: TGTGCCAGCAGCCCTGGGCGTTCAGCGGGAAAAGATAAGTTCTTC.

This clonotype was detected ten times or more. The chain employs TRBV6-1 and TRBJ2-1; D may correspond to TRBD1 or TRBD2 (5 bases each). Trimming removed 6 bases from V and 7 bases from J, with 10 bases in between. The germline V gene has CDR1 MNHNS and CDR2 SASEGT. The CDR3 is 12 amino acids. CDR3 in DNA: TGTGCCAGCAGCCGAGGGGTTAATGAGCAGTTCTTC. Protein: CASSRGVNEQFF.